The T cell receptor (beta chain) under discussion was sequenced for a study of blood T cell repertoires in COVID-19. The method was immunoSEQ multiplex PCR; TCRdb's version includes in-frame clones alone and lacks a portion of them. Of 130,000 to 150,000 clones in the sample, around nine tenths were seen once. Germline lookup yields CDR1 MNHEY and CDR2 SVGEGT. Germline trimming cut 0 bases from V and 1 base from J; bases unmatched to any gene: 7. CDR3 length: 17 amino acids. The receptor comes from a middle-aged woman with acute or convalescent COVID-19. This rearrangement joins TRBV6-2 or TRBV6-3 to TRBJ2-5, with TRBD2 matching over 8 bases. Sequencing was carried out using peripheral blood. CDR3 nucleotide sequence: TGTGCCAGCAGTTACTCGACCCCCACTAGCGGCCAAGAGACCCAGTACTTC. The encoded protein is CASSYSTPTSGQETQYF.